The 20 T cell receptor beta chains in this list originate from one sample, sequenced in a study of blood T cell repertoires in COVID-19. Produced via immunoSEQ multiplex PCR; TCRdb's table is partial and in-frame only. Of 40,000 to 45,000 clones in the sample, around nine tenths were seen once. Sequenced: peripheral blood. The receptors stem from a man aged 50 to 60 with COVID-19, enrolled during active disease.

This clone appeared once. The chain carries TRBV7-2 and TRBJ2-2, with TRBD2 matching 8 bases. Germline CDR1 reads SGHTA; CDR2 reads FQGNSA. V shed 4 bases, J shed 4 bases, and the junction held 8 bases outside the gene matches. The CDR3 has 16 residues. DNA for the CDR3: TGTGCCAGCAGCTCCGGGACTAGTAAGGTCACCGGGGAGCTGTTTTTT. Translated: CASSSGTSKVTGELFF.

The chain carries TRBV15 and TRBJ2-6, with 7 bases identical to TRBD1. The germline V gene has CDR1 LNHNV and CDR2 YYDKDF (reference sequence). This CDR3 contains 21 residues. The V segment lost 0 bases and the J segment 0 bases; nucleotides outside the gene matches: 14. Here the CDR3 reads CATSRDLLRLGQSSGANVLTF. In DNA, the CDR3 is TGTGCCACCAGCAGAGACCTGCTAAGATTGGGACAGAGCTCTGGGGCCAACGTCCTGACTTTC.

The CDR3 protein is CASRGDSSNGEAFF. The DNA of the CDR3 is TGTGCCAGCAGAGGGGACTCATCTAACGGGGAAGCTTTCTTT. The chain recombines TRBV2 with TRBJ1-1; D is perhaps TRBD1 (5 bases). CDR3 length equals 14 residues. The ends were cut back, 6 bases at V and 8 bases at J, with 19 bases in the middle. CDR1 is SNHLY, CDR2 FYNNEI, per germline. The variable domain in full, completed from reference TRBV2 and TRBJ1-1, reads EPEVTQTPSHQVTQMGQEVILRCVPISNHLYFYWYRQILGQKVEFLVSFYNNEISEKSEIFDDQFSVERPDGSNFTLKIRSTKLEDSAMYFCASRGDSSNGEAFFGQGTRLTVV.

This sequence joins TRBV7-3 and TRBJ2-7; D ambiguous. CDR3 length: 14 residues. Germline CDR1 reads SGHTA; CDR2 reads FQGTGA. V was trimmed by 5 bases and J by 3 bases, leaving 14 bases between them. CDR3 bases: TGTGCCAGCAGCATATCTCCGGGTAACTACGAGCAGTACTTC. This sequence encodes CASSISPGNYEQYF.

This chain joins TRBV6-5 and TRBJ1-1; 7 bases map to TRBD1. Per germline, CDR1 MNHEY and CDR2 SVGAGI. The CDR3 runs to 14 residues. The ends lost 6 bases at V and 2 bases at J; junction bases unmatched: 6. In DNA, the CDR3 is TGTGCCAGCAGCCGCCGGGACAGCAACACTGAAGCTTTCTTT. Encoded protein: CASSRRDSNTEAFF.

The chain's CDR3 is CASSLTGTGIHPRNEKLFF. CDR3 sequence (DNA): TGTGCCAGCAGCTTAACCGGGACAGGGATTCACCCCCGGAATGAAAAACTGTTTTTT. The chain combines TRBV7-2 with TRBJ1-4; 9 bases line up with TRBD1. With 2 bases clipped from V and 5 bases from J, the junction kept 15 bases outside the gene matches. From germline, CDR1 is SGHTA and CDR2 FQGNSA. This CDR3 has 19 amino acids.

The rearrangement links TRBV7-3 to TRBJ2-3, with a possible D match to TRBD2 (6 bases). The CDR3 loop spans 15 amino acids. Germline loops: CDR1 SGHTA, CDR2 FQGTGA. Trimming stripped 0 bases from V and 0 bases from J, with 7 bases between. CDR3: CASSLTGGSTDTQYF. CDR3 bases: TGTGCCAGCAGCTTAACGGGGGGTAGCACAGATACGCAGTATTTT.

The rearrangement links TRBV14 to TRBJ2-7; D not resolved. This CDR3 has 12 residues. CDR1 and CDR2 from the germline V gene are SGHDN and FVKESK. The V end lost 1 base, the J end lost 4 bases, and 5 bases lay between the germline ends. This CDR3 is CASSQGIYEQYF. CDR3 nucleotide sequence: TGTGCCAGCAGCCAAGGTATATACGAGCAGTACTTC.

This clone was seen just once. The gene calls are TRBV6-5 and TRBJ2-3; 7 bases line up with TRBD2. CDR1 is MNHEY and CDR2 is SVGAGI in the germline V gene. The CDR3 extends over 13 amino acids. J lost 5 bases, V lost 6 bases, and 5 bases had no gene match. CDR3 nucleotide sequence: TGTGCCAGCAGCATGGGGAGGGGAGATACGCAGTATTTT. This codes for CASSMGRGDTQYF.

The genes are TRBV7-8 and TRBJ2-3, with TRBD1 matching over 10 bases. J lost 8 bases, V lost 0 bases, and 17 bases had no gene match. The CDR3 is 19 amino acids. Per germline, CDR1 SGHVS and CDR2 FQNEAQ. The CDR3 coding sequence is TGTGCCAGCAGCTTAGCGAGAGGACAGGGGGGACCGAAAAGATTTACGCAGTATTTT. Its translation is CASSLARGQGGPKRFTQYF.

The rearrangement links TRBV2 to TRBJ1-4; 7 bases are shared with TRBD1. The junction had 6 bases not matched to a gene; V was cut back by 2 bases and J by 0 bases. The length of the CDR3 is 17 residues. The germline CDR1 and CDR2 sequences are SNHLY and FYNNEI. CDR3 DNA sequence: TGTGCCAGCAGTGAACCCGGACAGGCCACAACTAATGAAAAACTGTTTTTT. Amino acid sequence: CASSEPGQATTNEKLFF.

The J gene is TRBJ1-1, the V gene TRBV19; D perhaps matches TRBD1 (6 bases). Trimming removed 3 bases at V and 3 bases at J, with 11 bases between. Germline V gene lookup returns CDR1 LNHDA and CDR2 SQIVND (reference sequence). The CDR3 sequence is 14 residues long. CDR3 bases: TGTGCCAGTAGTATGAAGGGGGATTACACTGAAGCTTTCTTT. Its protein product is CASSMKGDYTEAFF.

This rearrangement joins TRBV29-1 to TRBJ1-1, with D possibly TRBD1 on 5 matching bases. From germline, CDR1 is SQVTM and CDR2 ANQGSEA. The ends were cut back, 4 bases at V and 0 bases at J, with 9 bases in the middle. The CDR3 length is 13 residues. The CDR3 DNA is TGCAGCGTTGTACAGGCGATGAACACTGAAGCTTTCTTT. Translation: CSVVQAMNTEAFF.

This clone was counted a single time. The V and J genes are TRBV28 and TRBJ2-2; maybe TRBD1 (5 bases). Germline V gene data show CDR1 as MDHEN and CDR2 as SYDVKM. V dropped 0 bases and J dropped 1 base, with 6 bases sitting between them. This CDR3 has 15 amino acids. For the CDR3, the DNA is TGTGCCAGCAGTTTATGGGACATGAACACCGGGGAGCTGTTTTTT. It specifies CASSLWDMNTGELFF.

V gene TRBV7-9 combines with J gene TRBJ1-1, with D possibly being TRBD1 (5 bases). Trimming pared 5 bases from V and 1 base from J, leaving 17 bases between. The CDR3 is made up of 16 amino acids. Germline CDR1 SEHNR, CDR2 FQNEAQ (reference sequence). CDR3 loop: CASSKDRSSSNTEAFF. The CDR3, as DNA: TGTGCCAGCAGCAAAGACAGATCATCCTCGAACACTGAAGCTTTCTTT. Full variable domain (remainder filled in from reference TRBV7-9 and TRBJ1-1): DTGVSQNPRHKITKRGQNVTFRCDPISEHNRLYWYRQTLGQGPEFLTYFQNEAQLEKSRLLSDRFSAERPKGSFSTLEIQRTEQGDSAMYLCASSKDRSSSNTEAFFGQGTRLTVV.

The J gene is TRBJ2-7, the V gene TRBV28; tentative D call: TRBD2 (6 bases). This CDR3 is built from 14 residues. Trimming removed 3 bases from V and 0 bases from J, with 9 bases in between. Germline V gene data show CDR1 as MDHEN and CDR2 as SYDVKM. CDR3: CASSFSGSSYEQYF. The CDR3 nucleotides are TGTGCCAGCAGTTTTAGCGGAAGCTCCTACGAGCAGTACTTC.

J is TRBJ1-5 and V is TRBV6-5; possibly TRBD1 for D (5 bases). Trimming stripped 4 bases from V and 0 bases from J, with 13 bases between. This CDR3 contains 16 residues. Germline CDR1 reads MNHEY; CDR2 reads SVGAGI. The CDR3 bases are TGTGCCAGCAGTTTTAGACGGACAAATAGCAATCAGCCCCAGCATTTT. Protein: CASSFRRTNSNQPQHF.

The V gene is TRBV11-2, the J gene TRBJ2-7; D might be TRBD1 (6 bases). Per germline, CDR1 SGHAT and CDR2 FQNNGV. V gave up 4 bases and J gave up 4 bases, with 8 bases separating them. This CDR3 region has 12 residues. CDR3 region: CASSSQGYEQYF. The CDR3 coding sequence is TGTGCCAGCAGCTCACAGGGTTACGAGCAGTACTTC.

This chain connects TRBV11-2 to TRBJ2-7; D not resolved. V was pared by 2 bases and J by 3 bases, with 11 bases between. This CDR3 is 14 amino acids long. The germline gives CDR1 SGHAT, CDR2 FQNNGV. In DNA, the CDR3 is TGTGCCAGCAGCTTAATGCTAAATATCTACGAGCAGTACTTC. It codes for CASSLMLNIYEQYF.

This rearrangement joins TRBV28 to TRBJ1-6; 9 bases are shared with TRBD1. In germline, CDR1 is MDHEN, CDR2 SYDVKM. The J segment lost 9 bases and the V segment lost 5 bases, leaving 5 bases of the junction unmatched. This CDR3 comprises 14 residues. The CDR3 reads CASSPGTGFSPLHF. As DNA, the CDR3 is TGTGCCAGCAGTCCCGGGACAGGGTTTTCACCCCTCCACTTT.